The 13 T cell receptor beta chains in this list originate from one sample, sequenced in a study of molecular identifiers for immune sequencing clone quantification. In TCRdb, the PCR reads were re-called with MiXCR into one record per CDR3 protein. This sample yields about 640,000 distinct CDR3 sequences, of which 15% to 20% are seen a single time; roughly 0.9% belongs to the top ten. The sequenced sample consisted of naive CD8+ T cells from blood, with Jurkat cell RNA spiked in. Subset given: FACS-sorted CD8+CD4-CCR7+CD45RA+ naive T cells. These receptors all come from a human donor in good health. Some libraries in this study had Jurkat cell RNA spiked in.

This clonotype was recorded only once. Possible read error: a much larger clone is one base away. The J gene is TRBJ2-5, the V gene TRBV27; 7 nucleotides match TRBD1. Germline loops: CDR1 MNHEY, CDR2 SMNVEV (reference sequence). The CDR3 totals 15 residues. CDR3: CASSPDRASQEAQYF. Here the CDR3 DNA reads TGTGCCAGCAGTCCAGACAGGGCCTCGCAAGAGGCCCAGTACTTC.

This clonotype has just a few counts. J is TRBJ2-7 and V is TRBV11-3, with 9 bases lining up with TRBD2. Losses at the gene ends were 5 bases for V and 5 bases for J; bases not matched to a gene: 7. This CDR3 is 14 amino acids long. Looked up from germline, CDR1 is SGHNT and CDR2 is YENEEA. The CDR3, as DNA: TGTGCCAGCAGCGCGGGACTAGCTGTCGACGAGCAGTACTTC. This gives the protein CASSAGLAVDEQYF.

As regards this clonotype: A much larger clone lies a single base off, so this may be a read error. The chain couples TRBV3-1 to TRBJ2-1; either TRBD1 or TRBD2 may supply D (6 bases each). Trimming removed 0 bases from V and 0 bases from J, with 15 bases in between. The CDR3 spans 18 residues. Looked up from germline, CDR1 is LGHDT and CDR2 is YNNKEL (reference sequence). CDR3 bases: TGTGCCAGCAGCCAAGATGAGGGGGGCCCACACTCCTACAATGAGCAGTTCTTC. It yields the protein CASSQDEGGPHSYNEQFF.

The chain is built from TRBV5-3 and TRBJ2-3; 11 bases map to TRBD2. TRBV5-3 is an ORF; its function is uncertain. The CDR3 runs 13 residues. With 8 bases clipped from V and 15 bases from J, the junction kept 14 bases outside the gene matches. In DNA, the CDR3 is TGTGCCAGCAGCGGGCAGTTGACTAGCGGGACATATTTT. Residues: CASSGQLTSGTYF.

This clonotype was observed many times. The chain links TRBV7-9 to TRBJ2-1; TRBD2 is a possible D gene (5 bases). The CDR3 loop spans 12 amino acids. CDR1 and CDR2 (germline): SEHNR, FQNEAQ (reference sequence). Trimming took off 6 bases at V and 3 bases at J, with 6 bases between the two ends. The CDR3 nucleotides read TGTGCCAGCAGGGAGGACTACAATGAGCAGTTCTTC. It specifies CASREDYNEQFF.

There are a few counts of this clonotype. One end of the junction varies from germline; a read error may be responsible. This CDR3 reads CVWSVDYGYTF. The CDR3 DNA is TGTGTCTGGAGTGTAGACTATGGCTACACCTTC. The V call is TRBV30, the J call TRBJ1-2; no clear D. CDR3 length: 11 residues. Germline values: CDR1 GTSNPN, CDR2 SVGIG (reference sequence).

The gene calls are TRBV27 and TRBJ2-2; 14 positions agree with TRBD2. The junction had 3 bases not matched to a gene; V was cut back by 3 bases and J by 6 bases. The CDR3 covers 16 residues. Per germline, CDR1 MNHEY and CDR2 SMNVEV (reference sequence). CDR3 in DNA: TGTGCCAGCAGTTTGAGACTAGCGGGGGGGCCCGGGGAGCTGTTTTTT. Translation: CASSLRLAGGPGELFF.

This clonotype was seen repeatedly, ten times or more. The V gene is TRBV12-3 or TRBV12-4, the J gene TRBJ1-4, with D possibly being TRBD1 (6 bases). The CDR3 has 14 amino acids. V was shortened by 0 bases and J by 11 bases, with 13 bases between the two germline ends. The CDR3 DNA sequence: TGTGCCAGCAGTTTAGCCGGGGGGGGCGAGAAACTGTTTTTT. Translating gives CASSLAGGGEKLFF.

In DNA form, the CDR3 reads TGTGCCAGCAGTTTATCGGACAGTCAGGCCGAGCAGTACTTC. It encodes CASSLSDSQAEQYF. This chain connects TRBV28 to TRBJ2-7, with a weak D call TRBD1 (6 bases). CDR1 is MDHEN, CDR2 SYDVKM, per germline. CDR3 length equals 14 residues. V was clipped by 1 base and J by 6 bases, with 13 bases between them.

The chain couples TRBV6-2 or TRBV6-3 to TRBJ2-7; TRBD2 matches at 9 bases. Germline loops: CDR1 MNHEY, CDR2 SVGEGT. Trimming at V came to 8 bases and at J to 3 bases, leaving 5 bases not matched to a gene. The CDR3 contains 13 residues. The DNA of the CDR3 is TGTGCCAGCGGTGCACTAGCGGGCTACGAGCAGTACTTC. Its translation is CASGALAGYEQYF.

Remarks on this clonotype: A single base separates this from a much larger clone, so it may be a read error. The chain carries TRBV5-3 and TRBJ2-3; tentatively, D is TRBD1 or TRBD2 (5 bases each). TRBV5-3 is identified as an open reading frame with a role that is uncertain. This CDR3 contains 15 residues. The chain's CDR3 is CASSLGRTFTDTQYF. In nucleotides, the CDR3 is TGTGCCAGCAGCTTGGGACGGACATTCACAGATACGCAGTATTTT.

This clonotype appeared many times. The V gene is TRBV4-3, the J gene TRBJ1-1; D call uncertain. The CDR3 is 14 amino acids. Trimming cost V 1 base and J 3 bases, with 9 bases left between them. Germline V gene data show CDR1 as LGHNA and CDR2 as YSLEER. This CDR3 is CASSQGLAYTEAFF. CDR3 in DNA: TGCGCCAGCAGCCAAGGACTGGCTTACACTGAAGCTTTCTTT.

This clonotype was detected ten times or more. The chain recombines TRBV4-2 with TRBJ1-1; TRBD1 might be the D (5 bases). Germline-derived CDR1 and CDR2 are LGHNA and YNFKEQ. The CDR3 sequence is 16 residues long. Deletions cut 0 bases from V and 0 bases from J, with 11 bases between. DNA for the CDR3: TGTGCCAGCAGCCAAGAGTCAGGGAGCCTGAACACTGAAGCTTTCTTT. Its protein product is CASSQESGSLNTEAFF.